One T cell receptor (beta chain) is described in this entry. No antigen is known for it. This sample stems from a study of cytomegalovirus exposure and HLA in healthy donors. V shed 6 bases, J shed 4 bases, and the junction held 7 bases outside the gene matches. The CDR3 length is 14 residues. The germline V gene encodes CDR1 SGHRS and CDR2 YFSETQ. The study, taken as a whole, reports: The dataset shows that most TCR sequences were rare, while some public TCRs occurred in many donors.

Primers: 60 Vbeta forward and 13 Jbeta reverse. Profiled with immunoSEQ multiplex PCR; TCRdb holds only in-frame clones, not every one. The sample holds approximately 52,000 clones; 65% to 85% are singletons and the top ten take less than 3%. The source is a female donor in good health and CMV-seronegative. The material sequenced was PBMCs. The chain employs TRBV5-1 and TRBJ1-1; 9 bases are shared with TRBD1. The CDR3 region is CASTSTGGGTEAFF. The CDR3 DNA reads TGCGCCAGCACCTCCACAGGGGGCGGCACTGAAGCTTTCTTT.